The TCR beta chain under discussion was sequenced for a study of T-cell memory formation after mild COVID-19 (dated by TCRdb to the early 2020s). For context, the study as a whole: TCR sequence clusters from the two donors were found to be largely donor specific. T-cell clones expanding and contracting after mild COVID-19 in two donors were tracked by longitudinal TCRalpha and TCRbeta repertoire sequencing. The cohort comprised two young, previously healthy adult volunteers, one female and one male. Results and caveats for the whole study, not just this receptor: Contracting CD4+ clones appeared mostly in the CM and EM memory subsets, whereas CD8+ clones were enriched in EMRA. Some responding clones were detected in pre-infection memory, which suggested that pre-existing cross-reactive memory T cells had joined the SARS-CoV-2 response. Balanced CD4/CD8 phenotypes were observed for clones contracting from day 15 to 85, whereas a bias towards CD4+ was observed for a second wave of clones expanding from day 15 to 37. The study covered only a couple of mild cases, and larger cohorts including severe cases with pre-infection samples were considered necessary. SARS-CoV-2 specificity of the second-wave clones peaking on day 37 was not confirmed.

Ficoll-Paque density gradient centrifugation was the method used to isolate PBMCs. Worth noting for this clonotype: There is no known antigen for this receptor. Base qualities are missing; no much larger clone stands one base away.

V and J are truncated by 10 bases and 1 base respectively, leaving an intervening sequence of 9 bases. Counted from cysteine to phenylalanine, this CDR3 has 12 amino acids. The sequence is cut down to CDR3 DNA, 36 bases in frame from base 1. The germline V gene encodes CDR1 SGHTA and CDR2 FQGNSA. TCRdb records Illumina NovaSeq 6000 as the sequencer. TCRalpha and TCRbeta cDNA libraries were built by 5'RACE with constant-segment primers, adding sample barcodes and unique molecular identifiers. RNA was extracted from every sample with Trizol reagent. Amplification of the libraries took two PCR steps, and the second step added a second sample barcode plus Illumina TruSeq adapters. Libraries were sequenced on an Illumina NovaSeq with 2 x 150 bp paired-end reads. The paper's processing steps were these. With migec v1.2.7, reads were demultiplexed and then collapsed into UMI-guided consensus sequences. Using mixcr v2.1.11, UMI consensuses were aligned to TRA and TRB V and J templates and then assembled into clonotypes. Clonotypes were classified as expanded or contracted when called significant by both edgeR and NoisET, with noise models trained on biological replicates. edgeR calls used a false discovery rate-adjusted p below 0.01 and a log2 fold-change threshold of 1. As an exploratory analysis of dynamics, PCA with hierarchical clustering was applied to max-normalized trajectories of the 1000 most abundant clonotypes. The CD4 or CD8 phenotype of responding clones was assigned using the separately sequenced CD4+ and CD8+ repertoires. The public sequencing data were trimmed at Q25 with fastp and processed into clonotypes with MiXCR by TCRdb, which kept only in-frame beta chains. Here each entry gathers all rows of one CDR3 protein and keeps the most common genes and DNA. TCRdb, rather than the study authors, made the V and J calls. Recorded for this sample are about 360,000 distinct CDR3 sequences; over 13% of them occurred a single time. The ten largest make up 22% of the sample.

The clonotype originates from a man between 18 and 29 years old who had mild COVID-19 (a few samples of this study predate the infection). The sample titles of this study are shuffled in the database, so cell type and time point are left out; the donor was told from shared clones. Sequenced sample: PBMCs or a T cell subset sorted from them (not recorded which). The V and J genes are TRBV7-2 and TRBJ2-3; the D gene cannot be named for sure. The CDR3 has the sequence CATSQRTDTQYF. The DNA sequence is as follows: TGTGCCACTTCACAACGCACAGATACGCAGTATTTT.